The TCR beta chain described here comes from a study of cytotoxic CD8 clonotypes in ibrutinib-treated CLL. Repertoires were generated with immunoSEQ multiplex PCR, while TCRdb's copy carries only in-frame clones and drops some. This table has fewer than 400,000 clones, 67% appearing once. The input for sequencing was PBMCs, taken after 36 months of ibrutinib treatment. The TCR comes from a human donor with chronic lymphocytic leukemia.

The CDR3: CASSQDQFTNVPPETQYF. In DNA, the CDR3 is TGCGCCAGCAGCCAAGATCAATTTACGAACGTGCCCCCAGAGACCCAGTACTTC. The chain uses TRBV4-1 and TRBJ2-5, with D unresolved. Germline V gene sequence: CDR1 MGHRA, CDR2 YSYEKL. V was trimmed by 0 bases and J by 4 bases, leaving 21 bases between them. The CDR3 length is 18 residues.